This entry lists 30 T cell receptor beta chains sequenced from one sample in a study of monozygotic twins with inflammatory bowel disease. Each CDR3 protein gets one entry in TCRdb, which reprocessed the 5' RACE reads and gives no DNA. The sample table sets out around 210,000 distinct CDR3 sequences. The sample taken for sequencing was blood. These receptors all come from a human donor with ulcerative colitis or Crohn's disease, or a healthy co-twin of an affected twin (not recorded which).

The rearrangement links TRBV7-2 to TRBJ1-2. Germline V gives CDR1 SGHTA, CDR2 FQGNSA. CDR3 size: 14 residues. CDR3 amino acids: CASSLVAGNYGYTF.

The genes are TRBV12-3 or TRBV12-4 and TRBJ1-2; without DNA, the TCRdb call of TRBD1 cannot be checked. The CDR3 has 15 amino acids. The CDR3 protein is CASSSPDRDGYGYTF.

This rearrangement joins TRBV27 to TRBJ1-2; the TRBD1 assignment by TCRdb is unverifiable without DNA. CDR1 MNHEY and CDR2 SMNVEV come from the germline V gene (reference sequence). The CDR3 extends over 15 amino acids. The CDR3 protein is CASSLEQGDLYGYTF.

This chain connects TRBV7-2 to TRBJ2-7; TCRdb lists TRBD2, though no DNA is available to test this call. The CDR3 consists of 14 residues. Per germline, CDR1 SGHTA and CDR2 FQGNSA. The CDR3 here is CASSFGAEPWEQYF.

Here the CDR3 reads CASSDPSLGPQHF. This chain connects TRBV7-8 to TRBJ1-5. This CDR3 contains 13 residues. CDR1 SGHVS and CDR2 FQNEAQ come from the germline V gene.

This CDR3 reads CSALSTDTQYF. The rearrangement joins TRBV29-1 to TRBJ2-3. CDR1 and CDR2 (germline): SQVTM, ANQGSEA. The CDR3 covers 11 residues.

J is TRBJ2-5 and V is TRBV5-1; TCRdb returns TRBD1, unconfirmable since there is no DNA. CDR3 length equals 15 residues. Germline V lookup: CDR1 SGHRS, CDR2 YFSETQ. CDR3 region: CASSLGAGQDETQYF.

This sequence joins TRBV7-9 and TRBJ1-2. Germline loops: CDR1 SEHNR, CDR2 FQNEAQ (reference sequence). There are 14 residues in the CDR3. This chain's CDR3 is CASSFYSSAWGYTF.

This chain joins TRBV7-2 and TRBJ2-1; TCRdb's D call of TRBD1 is untestable without DNA. Germline values: CDR1 SGHTA, CDR2 FQGNSA. The CDR3 spans 12 residues. CDR3 residues: CASSSGVREQFF.

The rearrangement uses TRBV9 and TRBJ2-1; the TRBD1 assignment by TCRdb is unverifiable without DNA. Germline CDR1 is SGDLS and CDR2 is YYNGEE. CDR3 size: 14 residues. Here the CDR3 reads CASSVAGQSDEQFF.

This chain joins TRBV4-1 and TRBJ1-6. CDR1 is MGHRA, CDR2 YSYEKL, per germline. The CDR3 is made up of 15 amino acids. CDR3 residues: CASSPEGMGNSPLHF.

The chain recombines TRBV4-1 with TRBJ1-5; TCRdb's D gene call, TRBD1, goes unchecked for lack of DNA. CDR1 is MGHRA and CDR2 is YSYEKL in the germline V gene. This CDR3 contains 17 residues. This CDR3 reads CASSQDYPRVINQPQHF.

The chain combines TRBV5-1 with TRBJ1-1. The germline V gene has CDR1 SGHRS and CDR2 YFSETQ. The CDR3 length is 12 residues. CDR3 protein: CASTGGGGEAFF.

V gene TRBV6-6 combines with J gene TRBJ1-1. Germline CDR1 and CDR2: MNHNY and SVGAGI (reference sequence). This CDR3 is built from 12 residues. This CDR3 is CASSYASGGAFF.

CDR3 loop: CSVEQGGLTQYF. This chain links TRBV29-1 with TRBJ2-5; the TCRdb call, TRBD1, lacks DNA for checking. The germline gives CDR1 SQVTM, CDR2 ANQGSEA. There are 12 residues in the CDR3.

This chain joins TRBV7-2 and TRBJ2-5; TCRdb picks TRBD2, but there is no DNA to check that call. This CDR3 has 14 residues. CDR1 SGHTA and CDR2 FQGNSA come from the germline V gene. This CDR3 is CASSLTSPVGTQYF.

This chain joins TRBV6-1 and TRBJ2-5; the TCRdb call, TRBD2, lacks DNA for checking. Germline CDR1 reads MNHNS; CDR2 reads SASEGT. This CDR3 is built from 14 residues. The CDR3 region is CASFKPGLEETQYF.

The chain links TRBV6-6 to TRBJ1-5. The germline V gene encodes CDR1 MNHNY and CDR2 SVGAGI (reference sequence). This CDR3 comprises 13 residues. This chain's CDR3 is CASSSRTDQPQHF.

The chain has TRBV7-2 and TRBJ2-1; absent DNA, TCRdb's TRBD1 call cannot be checked. CDR3 length equals 14 residues. CDR1 is SGHTA and CDR2 is FQGNSA in the germline V gene. This CDR3 is CASSLGIRVDEQFF. Supplemented by reference TRBV7-2 and TRBJ2-1, the full variable domain reads GAGVSQSPSNKVTEKGKDVELRCDPISGHTALYWYRQSLGQGLEFLIYFQGNSAPDKSGLPSDRFSAERTGGSVSTLTIQRTQQEDSAVYLCASSLGIRVDEQFFGPGTRLTVL.

This rearrangement joins TRBV20-1 to TRBJ1-6; TCRdb's D call of TRBD1 is untestable without DNA. Germline assignment: CDR1 DFQATT and CDR2 SNEGSKA (reference sequence). The CDR3 is made up of 11 amino acids. CDR3 protein: CSAGGGSPLHF.

V and J are TRBV5-1 and TRBJ2-4; TCRdb returns TRBD2, unconfirmable since there is no DNA. The CDR3 has 12 residues. Germline CDR1 and CDR2: SGHRS and YFSETQ. CDR3 amino acids: CASSPSRDMQYF. Variable domain in full (rest from reference TRBV5-1 and TRBJ2-4): KAGVTQTPRYLIKTRGQQVTLSCSPISGHRSVSWYQQTPGQGLQFLFEYFSETQRNKGNFPGRFSGRQFSNSRSEMNVSTLELGDSALYLCASSPSRDMQYFGAGTRLSVL.

The chain combines TRBV5-1 with TRBJ2-3; TCRdb calls TRBD2, which cannot be checked without DNA. Germline values: CDR1 SGHRS, CDR2 YFSETQ. The CDR3 covers 15 residues. The CDR3 sequence is CASSQPGLASDTQYF.

V gene TRBV18 combines with J gene TRBJ2-1. The CDR3 spans 14 residues. The germline V gene has CDR1 KGHSH and CDR2 LQKENI. CDR3: CASSSVSRTPEQFF.

The rearrangement uses TRBV5-1 and TRBJ1-2. The germline gives CDR1 SGHRS, CDR2 YFSETQ. This CDR3 has 16 amino acids. This CDR3 is CASSLSRGSPPYGYTF.

The chain joins TRBV15 to TRBJ1-3; TCRdb picks TRBD1, but there is no DNA to check that call. Germline V gene sequence: CDR1 LNHNV, CDR2 YYDKDF (reference sequence). The CDR3 loop spans 17 amino acids. CDR3 loop: CATSRDLGGGSGNTIYF.

The CDR3 is CAWETRNTEAFF. The V gene is TRBV30, the J gene TRBJ1-1. The CDR3 is 12 amino acids. Germline values: CDR1 GTSNPN, CDR2 SVGIG (reference sequence).

The chain combines TRBV7-6 with TRBJ1-5. This CDR3 contains 16 residues. Germline loops: CDR1 SGHVS, CDR2 FNYEAQ. The CDR3 spells CASSLGGIGSNQPQHF.

The chain joins TRBV27 to TRBJ1-4. CDR1 and CDR2 from the germline V gene are MNHEY and SMNVEV (reference sequence). CDR3 size: 16 residues. The CDR3 region is CASNITRGVYNEKLFF.

V gene TRBV6-2 or TRBV6-3 combines with J gene TRBJ1-4. The germline V gene encodes CDR1 MNHEY and CDR2 SVGEGT. This CDR3 region has 15 residues. The CDR3 protein is CASRRAAAPYEKLFF.

The genes are TRBV7-2 and TRBJ2-1; TCRdb's D call, TRBD2, is unchecked because there is no DNA. Germline values: CDR1 SGHTA, CDR2 FQGNSA. This CDR3 has 13 residues. The CDR3 spells CASSLGRADEQFF.